Listed below are T cell receptor beta chains from one sample, sequenced in a study of T cells in Graves' hyperthyroidism and ophthalmopathy. TCRdb reprocessed the multiplex PCR reads via MiXCR and lists one record per CDR3 protein. Here the sample spans approximately 420,000 distinct CDR3 sequences, roughly 13% being singletons. The sequencing sample was made of blood. These receptors were obtained from a woman between 18 and 29 years old with Graves' hyperthyroidism. Both conserved end residues are part of each CDR3. Each record gives: J gene, D gene, clone size, V gene, CDR3 DNA, CDR3 protein. A D gene is named only where the DNA matches it firmly. Size values are once, few and many counts, or a class for expanded clones, and some rows have none.

>TRBJ2-1|-|many|TRBV28
TGTGCCAGCAGTCAACCCCGTGGGGGGAATGAGCAGTTCTTC
CASSQPRGGNEQFF
>TRBJ2-2|-|many|TRBV5-5
TGTGCCAGCAGCGGTACAGGACTGAACACCGGGGAGCTGTTTTTT
CASSGTGLNTGELFF
>TRBJ1-5|TRBD1|many|TRBV28
TGTGCCAGCAGTTTCATTCAGGGGGCCAATCAGCCCCAGCATTTT
CASSFIQGANQPQHF
>TRBJ2-1|TRBD1|many|TRBV5-1
TGCGCCAGCAACCACAGGGGGCAGACTGAGCAGTTCTTC
CASNHRGQTEQFF
>TRBJ1-5|-|many|TRBV28
TGTGCCAGCAGTTTGACAGATTTCAATCAGCCCCAGCATTTT
CASSLTDFNQPQHF
>TRBJ1-3|-|few|TRBV30
TGTGCCTGGAAGTCAGGGCATCTTTCGTCTGGAAACACCATATATTTT
CAWKSGHLSSGNTIYF
>TRBJ2-3|-|many|TRBV5-1
TGCGCCAGCAGCCCCATACCGGCAGGAGGGACAGATACGCAGTATTTT
CASSPIPAGGTDTQYF
>TRBJ2-5|-|few|TRBV30
TGTGCCTGGGTAGACCGGGGATACCAAGAGACCCAGTACTTC
CAWVDRGYQETQYF
>TRBJ2-7|-|many|TRBV6-2/TRBV6-3
TGTGCCAGCAGTATACAGGGATTCTCCTACGAGCAGTACTTC
CASSIQGFSYEQYF
>TRBJ2-5|TRBD1|many|TRBV20-1
TGCAGTGCGGCTGACAGGGCGGAGACCCAGTACTTC
CSAADRAETQYF
>TRBJ1-2|-|few|TRBV20-1
TGCAGTGCTTTCCAGGCGGGAGCGAGTGGCTACACCTTC
CSAFQAGASGYTF
>TRBJ2-5|TRBD1|many|TRBV12-5
TGTGCTAGTGGTTTGACCTCCGGGACAGGGGGTGAGACCCAGTACTTC
CASGLTSGTGGETQYF
>TRBJ2-1|-|-|TRBV6-2/TRBV6-3
TGTGCCAGCAGTCCCCGACTCGGGAGCTCCTACAATGAGCAGTTCTTC
CASSPRLGSSYNEQFF
>TRBJ2-2|-|few|TRBV7-3
TGTGCCAGCAGCTTAGGGGTGGCCACCGGGGAGCTGTTTTTT
CASSLGVATGELFF
>TRBJ2-2|-|many|TRBV5-1
TGCGCCAGCAGCCAACCGGGACAACACACCGGGGAGCTGTTTTTT
CASSQPGQHTGELFF
>TRBJ1-5|-|many|TRBV3-1
TGTGCCAGCAGCCAATGGAATCAGCCCCAGCATTTT
CASSQWNQPQHF
>TRBJ2-3|-|many|TRBV6-1
TGTGCCAGCAGTCAAAATCCATCAGATACGCAGTATTTT
CASSQNPSDTQYF
>TRBJ2-7|-|few|TRBV10-3
TGTGCCATCAGTGCCCTGCTTCATGAGCAGTACTTC
CAISALLHEQYF
>TRBJ2-7|-|many|TRBV4-3
TGCGCCAGCAGCCAAGGGGTTGACCCAGCCTACGAGCAGTACTTC
CASSQGVDPAYEQYF
>TRBJ1-6|TRBD1|few|TRBV27
TGTGCCAGCAGTCTCTACAGGGGGACAGGGACACTGACTTTTAATTCACCCCTCCACTTT
CASSLYRGTGTLTFNSPLHF